This paragraph covers one TCR beta chain sequence. Its antigen remains unidentified. No base quality values were provided; no much bigger clone lies one nucleotide off. According to the germline V gene, CDR1 reads MGHRA and CDR2 reads YSYEKL. Trimming takes 4 bases off V and 5 bases off J; junction bases not matched to a gene: 8. The CDR3 spans 17 residues, from the cysteine through the phenylalanine. The DNA shown is the 51-base CDR3, in frame from base 1. The data belong to a study of cytomegalovirus exposure and HLA in healthy donors (dated by TCRdb to between 2016 and 2019). For context, the study as a whole: In an earlier analysis of roughly 500 of the donors, approximately 260 Gb of sequence data and roughly 100 million unique TCR beta sequences from about 179 million T cells were reported. An early release covering roughly 640 HLA-typed donors comprised about 300 gigabases of sequencing data and roughly 85 million unique TCR sequences. Of the roughly 400 genotyped donors, over 80% were placed in the genetic ancestry cluster associated with self-reported Caucasian donors. The study was designed to test whether signatures of past pathogen exposure could be identified by cataloging public T cell receptors. The T cell repertoires of several hundred subjects were profiled by immunosequencing and related to cytomegalovirus serostatus. In addition to the first cohort of 666 subjects, a separate validation cohort of under 150 different subjects was used. To predict cytomegalovirus infection status, the study combined high-throughput TCR immunosequencing, statistical association of individual TCRs with disease status, and machine learning. To study patterns of TCR occurrence, a later analysis re-analyzed previously published TCR beta repertoires from around 670 donors and added high-resolution HLA genotyping. In the later analysis, no new phenotypic data were used to find candidate immune exposures; instead, reliance was placed on TCR beta sequences and their occurrence across donors. To decide whether each TCR beta V gene segment behaved as functional or pseudogenic, an earlier analysis of some 580 of the donors relied on high-throughput TCR beta sequencing. Alongside the repertoire data, information on donor age, sex, ethnicity and CMV serostatus was compiled. Genome-wide SNP genotypes for about three fifths of the roughly 670 donors were used in a later genetic analysis, which treated that subset as a discovery cohort. All discovery cohort repertoires had been generated on a single sequencing platform. HLA typing covered class I and class II loci at four-digit resolution. Typing coverage varied by locus: roughly 629-640 donors for A, B, C, DRB1 and DQB1; roughly 510 for DQA1; about 590 for DPA1; more than 450 for DPB1. Because of strong linkage in the cohort, 4 to 6 DR-DQ haplotypes were treated as single units for association and clustering. On average, roughly 240,000 unique TCR beta nucleotide sequences were sequenced per donor among a few hundred genotyped donors of the cohort, with 15% to 20% of those sequences being non-productive. Summary of the overall study and its limitations: Broadly in line with IMGT annotations, most TCR beta V segments showed up in productive rearrangements about 87% or about 30% of the time in an earlier analysis of around 600 of the donors. A group of highly shared sequence variants was considered likely to be a technical artifact of the sequencing pipeline. The only immune exposure information available for the cohort was CMV serostatus. The classifier was reported to diagnose cytomegalovirus status with high specificity and sensitivity in both the original cohort and the validation cohort. In a later analysis, TCR association rates were found to vary across HLA loci, with the most associated TCRs seen for DRB1 alleles and the fewest for HLA-C alleles. Because some donors lacked HLA typing at each locus, the association tests relied only on the typed subset. Some IMGT-functional V segments, including TRBV6-2 and TRBV6-3, could not be told apart with the 87-base-pair reads, so those segments were excluded. An association between a missense DCLRE1C variant and V-gene and J-gene trimming of TCR beta chains was found in a later genetic analysis and replicated in an independent cohort. A further reported finding was that TCR beta sequences accurately predicted the HLA-A and HLA-B alleles for most subjects in the first cohort. In a later analysis, some 18,000 TCR beta sequences were associated with specific HLA alleles at a false discovery rate of 0.05. Most CMV-associated TCR beta chains appeared to be HLA-restricted in a later analysis, and the HLA associations seemed to be driven largely by CMV exposure. The earlier analysis of approximately 540 of the donors excluded over 15 rarely observed V segments, including chromosome 9 orphons, because counts were too low. Only TCR beta chains were sequenced in this cohort, and the absence of alpha or paired-chain data limited detectable features. Correlated functional status among segregating V segments might reflect linkage disequilibrium, but an unknown experimental factor could not be ruled out. Sequencing depth was assumed to be roughly uniform across donors in the presence/absence analyses, though that assumption may not hold. A total of 150 or so TCR beta chains were listed by the study as associated with cytomegalovirus. A later analysis reported that several top co-occurrence clusters appeared linked to parvovirus B19, influenza, CMV and Epstein-Barr virus. In vitro tests confirmed that a few of the cytomegalovirus-associated TCR beta chains recognize cytomegalovirus antigens. A later genetic analysis reported fewer N-insertions in productive TCRs among donors in an Asian-associated ancestry cluster than the roughly 650-donor mean. In a later analysis, HLA-associated TCR beta chains were found to be more clonally expanded and to have lower generation probabilities than equally common non-associated chains. Assigning TCR associations to individual alleles was difficult when HLA alleles, especially DR and DQ, strongly co-occurred. The authors suggested that the approach could potentially be extended to other disease states and immunological phenotypes. Most TCR sequences were seen in very few donors, while some public TCRs were found in many individuals.

Library method: the immunoSEQ multiplex PCR assay. For the multiplex PCR, a mixture combining 60 forward primers for TCR Vbeta segments and 13 reverse primers for TCR Jbeta segments was used. The CDR3 region of rearranged TCR beta genes was amplified from genomic DNA with a multiplex PCR assay. The amplified TCR beta libraries were sequenced on the Illumina HiSeq System as 87-base-pair reads. Per the source publication's procedure: In a later analysis, tens of millions of unique TCR beta chains were counted across the approximately 620 repertoires, and around 10 million of these chains were shared by at least two donors. A nearest-neighbor algorithm error-corrected the raw reads and collapsed the reads into unique sequences, merging closely related sequences to remove PCR and sequencing errors. V, D and J gene segments were assigned by aligning CDR3 sequences to IMGT reference sequences. For a sequence to be retained, a match of at least six nucleotides to both a V gene segment and a J gene segment was required. A rearrangement was called productive if the CDR3 had no stop codons and remained in frame with V and J, and every other rearrangement was called non-productive. CDR3 was defined according to IMGT convention as the region running from the second conserved V-encoded cysteine to the conserved J-encoded phenylalanine. The earlier analysis of around 640 of the donors excluded sequences that lacked an unambiguous match to a single V gene segment. An earlier analysis of several hundred of the donors called V segments functional above 56.7% productive rearrangements and segregating when the between-donor standard deviation exceeded 5%. A statistical classification framework was built for diagnosing cytomegalovirus status from the catalog of TCR beta chain sequences. In a later analysis, TCR nucleotide sequences were compared against IMGT/GENE-DB human TR gene sequences so that V and J genes could be assigned. The TCRdist pipeline was used in a later analysis to assign CDR3 sequences and most-parsimonious VDJ recombination scenarios. In a later analysis, every TCR beta chain was defined by the combination of its CDR3 amino acid sequence and its V-gene family, and reads without a unique V-gene family were dropped. To address suspected cross-contamination and a sequencing artifact, a later analysis removed 592 highly shared, low-generation-probability nucleotide sequences. For each public chain, a later analysis derived a clonal expansion index from normalized ranks of inferred template counts within each repertoire. In a later analysis, generation probabilities were computed with a VDJ recombination model fitted to out-of-frame rearrangements, and the resulting probabilities were checked against IGoR. In a later analysis, hypergeometric tests were used to score TCR-TCR, TCR-HLA and TCR-CMV co-occurrence, with a repertoire-size bias correction applied to TCR pairs. False discovery rates were estimated in a later analysis by permuting HLA or CMV assignments 20 times. In a later analysis, co-occurring TCRs were grouped using DBSCAN, with TCRdist sequence similarity added in when clustering inside HLA-allele-positive subsets. Repertoires with fewer than 30,000 or more than 120,000 public chains, plus five repertoires with anomalous nucleotide sharing, were excluded from co-occurrence clustering. TCRdb's version of the immuneACCESS table is confined to in-frame rearrangements and falls short of the full clone set. An unresolved V gene accounts for under half of the shortfall where checked; the remainder is of unknown origin. V, J and clone size reflect that table, while D and trimming were determined from the DNA. Counted in this sample were around 140,000 clones; about two thirds of them appeared once. The ten largest clones add up to 2% to 2.5% of the sample.

In total, roughly 710 healthy bone marrow donors made up the cohort. At the time of sampling, every cohort member was nominally healthy, though immune exposures that went unrecorded were likely present. The donor tested CMV seronegative and was one of the 352 seronegative cohort members. Each donor provided a peripheral blood sample, and peripheral blood mononuclear cells were used for TCR beta sequencing. The Qiagen DNeasy Blood Extraction Kit was used to extract genomic DNA from the blood cell samples. Sequencing input: PBMCs. The chain links TRBV4-1 with TRBJ2-1; TRBD2 fits 13 bases in the junction. This clonotype was sampled from a woman aged 40 to 50 in good health and CMV-seronegative. This receptor has the CDR3 CASSRTGTSGAHNEQFF. The DNA sequence reads TGCGCCAGCAGCCGCACCGGGACTAGCGGGGCCCACAATGAGCAGTTCTTC.